A selection of T cell receptor beta chains follows, all from one sample in a study of CD8+ T cells in alopecia areata. Sequencing used immunoSEQ multiplex PCR; TCRdb keeps in-frame clones, though not all of them. The data show hundreds of thousands of clones, with about three fifths seen just once and 1.8% held by the top ten. The sequenced sample was CD4+ T cells sorted from blood, obtained at week 24, from a patient treated with tofacitinib. The source is a human donor with alopecia areata. Each CDR3 is given with its conserved first and last residue. The order of the fields is V gene, clone size, D gene, J gene, CDR3 protein, CDR3 DNA. A D gene is named only where the DNA matches it firmly. Some rows have no size entry. The others give once, few or many, or a class for an expanded clone.

V: TRBV2; size: .; D: .; J: TRBJ1-2; CDR3: CASSATGFTELTGGYTF; DNA: TGTGCCAGCAGCGCAACAGGGTTTACAGAACTTACGGGGGGCTACACCTTC
V: TRBV29-1; size: few; D: TRBD1; J: TRBJ1-5; CDR3: CSVGRGKDQPQHF; DNA: TGCAGCGTTGGCAGGGGGAAGGATCAGCCCCAGCATTTT
V: TRBV30; size: .; D: .; J: TRBJ1-5; CDR3: CAWSARGGQPQHF; DNA: TGTGCCTGGAGTGCCCGGGGGGGCCAGCCCCAGCATTTT
V: TRBV7-7; size: .; D: .; J: TRBJ2-5; CDR3: CASSSVPGHHTQYF; DNA: TGTGCTAGCAGTTCCGTCCCGGGACATCATACCCAGTACTTC
V: TRBV7-3; size: .; D: .; J: TRBJ1-1; CDR3: CASSSDGNTEAFF; DNA: TGTGCCAGCAGCTCGGACGGGAACACTGAAGCTTTCTTT
V: TRBV10-3; size: .; D: TRBD2; J: TRBJ2-5; CDR3: CAISPGLAGGQETQYF; DNA: TGTGCCATCAGTCCAGGACTAGCGGGGGGTCAAGAGACCCAGTACTTC
V: TRBV27; size: .; D: .; J: TRBJ2-5; CDR3: CASSPYPKWETQYF; DNA: TGTGCCAGCAGTCCCTACCCCAAATGGGAGACCCAGTACTTC
V: TRBV30; size: .; D: .; J: TRBJ2-2; CDR3: CAWRVRSTGELFF; DNA: TGTGCCTGGAGGGTCAGGTCCACCGGGGAGCTGTTTTTT
V: TRBV4-1; size: .; D: .; J: TRBJ1-2; CDR3: CASTGGLPNYGYTF; DNA: TGCGCCAGCACGGGGGGCCTTCCTAACTATGGCTACACCTTC
V: TRBV5-1; size: .; D: .; J: TRBJ1-4; CDR3: CASSLDRVNEKLFF; DNA: TGCGCCAGCAGCTTGGACAGAGTAAATGAAAAACTGTTTTTT
V: TRBV7-9; size: few; D: TRBD1; J: TRBJ1-2; CDR3: CASSLTGGHGYTF; DNA: TGTGCCAGCAGCTTGACAGGGGGCCATGGCTACACCTTC
V: TRBV4-1; size: .; D: .; J: TRBJ2-2; CDR3: CASSQGVGSRDTGELFF; DNA: TGCGCCAGCAGCCAAGGAGTGGGTAGTCGCGACACCGGGGAGCTGTTTTTT
V: TRBV29-1; size: .; D: TRBD2; J: TRBJ2-1; CDR3: CSVELLAFDNEQFF; DNA: TGCAGCGTTGAATTACTAGCGTTCGACAATGAGCAGTTCTTC
V: TRBV29-1; size: .; D: .; J: TRBJ2-2; CDR3: CSVVDIKNTGELFF; DNA: TGCAGCGTTGTGGACATAAAGAACACCGGGGAGCTGTTTTTT
V: TRBV18; size: .; D: .; J: TRBJ2-7; CDR3: CASSPLESYEQYF; DNA: TGTGCCAGCTCACCGTTGGAGTCCTACGAGCAGTACTTC
V: TRBV5-4; size: few; D: .; J: TRBJ2-7; CDR3: CASSTWRSGSPYEQYF; DNA: TGTGCCAGCAGCACATGGCGGTCAGGGTCTCCCTACGAGCAGTACTTC
V: TRBV5-1; size: .; D: TRBD1; J: TRBJ1-4; CDR3: CASSRDRGPNEKLFF; DNA: TGCGCCAGCAGCAGAGACAGGGGGCCGAATGAAAAACTGTTTTTT
V: TRBV30; size: .; D: .; J: TRBJ2-1; CDR3: CAWSVLGGRSYNEQFF; DNA: TGTGCCTGGAGTGTTTTGGGGGGAAGGTCCTACAATGAGCAGTTCTTC
V: TRBV29-1; size: .; D: .; J: TRBJ2-5; CDR3: CSVAAQGGETQYF; DNA: TGCAGCGTTGCGGCCCAGGGCGGGGAGACCCAGTACTTC
V: TRBV5-1; size: .; D: .; J: TRBJ1-2; CDR3: CASRREGYGYTF; DNA: TGCGCCAGCAGGCGAGAGGGCTATGGCTACACCTTC
V: TRBV9; size: once; D: .; J: TRBJ2-7; CDR3: CASSVSLRGEGQYF; DNA: TGTGCCAGCAGCGTGAGCCTCAGGGGAGAAGGGCAGTACTTC
V: TRBV5-1; size: once; D: .; J: TRBJ2-1; CDR3: CASSLGQDTEQFF; DNA: TGCGCCAGCAGCTTGGGACAGGACACTGAGCAGTTCTTC
V: TRBV5-6; size: .; D: TRBD2; J: TRBJ2-1; CDR3: CASSFTGLAYNEQFF; DNA: TGTGCCAGCAGCTTCACGGGACTAGCCTACAATGAGCAGTTCTTC
V: TRBV30; size: .; D: .; J: TRBJ2-1; CDR3: CAWTVYNEQFF; DNA: TGTGCCTGGACAGTGTACAATGAGCAGTTCTTC
V: TRBV7-2; size: .; D: .; J: TRBJ2-5; CDR3: CASSPDLFRVMETQYF; DNA: TGTGCCAGCAGCCCCGACCTTTTCAGGGTAATGGAGACCCAGTACTTC
V: TRBV30; size: .; D: .; J: TRBJ2-7; CDR3: CAWSGLSYEQYF; DNA: TGTGCCTGGAGCGGTTTATCCTACGAGCAGTACTTC
V: TRBV15; size: .; D: .; J: TRBJ2-5; CDR3: CATSRDPGHQETQYF; DNA: TGTGCCACCAGCAGAGATCCGGGGCATCAAGAGACCCAGTACTTC